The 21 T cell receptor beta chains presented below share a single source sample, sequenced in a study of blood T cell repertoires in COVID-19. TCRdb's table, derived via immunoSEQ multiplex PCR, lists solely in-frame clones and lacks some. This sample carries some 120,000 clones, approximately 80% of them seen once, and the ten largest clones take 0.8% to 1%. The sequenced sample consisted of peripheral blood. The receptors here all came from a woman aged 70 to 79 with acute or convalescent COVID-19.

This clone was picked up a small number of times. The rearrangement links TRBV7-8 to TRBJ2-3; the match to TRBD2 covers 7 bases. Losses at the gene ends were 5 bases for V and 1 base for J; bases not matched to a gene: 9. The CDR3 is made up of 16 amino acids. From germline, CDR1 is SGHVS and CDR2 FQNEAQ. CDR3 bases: TGTGCCAGCAGCCCCGGTCCCACTAGCGGCACAGATACGCAGTATTTT. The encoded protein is CASSPGPTSGTDTQYF.

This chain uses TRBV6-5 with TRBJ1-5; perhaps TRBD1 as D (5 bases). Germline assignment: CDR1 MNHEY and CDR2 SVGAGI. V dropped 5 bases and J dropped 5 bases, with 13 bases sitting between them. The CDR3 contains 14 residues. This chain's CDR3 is CASSIQPGDQPQHF. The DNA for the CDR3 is TGTGCCAGCAGTATACAGCCGGGGGATCAGCCCCAGCATTTT.

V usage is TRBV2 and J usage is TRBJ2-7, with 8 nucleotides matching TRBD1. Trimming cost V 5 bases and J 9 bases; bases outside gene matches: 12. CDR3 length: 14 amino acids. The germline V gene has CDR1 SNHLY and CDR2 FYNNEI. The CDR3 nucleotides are TGTGCCAGCAGTTTTGGACAGGGAGGTAGGGGGCAGTACTTC. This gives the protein CASSFGQGGRGQYF.

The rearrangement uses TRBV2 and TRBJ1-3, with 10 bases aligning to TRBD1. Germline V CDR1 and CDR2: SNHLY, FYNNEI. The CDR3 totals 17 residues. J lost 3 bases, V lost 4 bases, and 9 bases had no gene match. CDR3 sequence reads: CASSGGKGTGVGNTIYF. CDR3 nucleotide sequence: TGTGCCAGCAGTGGGGGAAAAGGGACAGGGGTTGGAAACACCATATATTTT.

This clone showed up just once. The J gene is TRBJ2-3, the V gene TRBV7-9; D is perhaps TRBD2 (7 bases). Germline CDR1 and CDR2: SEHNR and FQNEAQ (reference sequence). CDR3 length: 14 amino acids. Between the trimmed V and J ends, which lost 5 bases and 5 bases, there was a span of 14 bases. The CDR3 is CASSPRGEGDTQYF. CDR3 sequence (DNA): TGTGCCAGCAGCCCGAGGGGGGAGGGAGATACGCAGTATTTT.

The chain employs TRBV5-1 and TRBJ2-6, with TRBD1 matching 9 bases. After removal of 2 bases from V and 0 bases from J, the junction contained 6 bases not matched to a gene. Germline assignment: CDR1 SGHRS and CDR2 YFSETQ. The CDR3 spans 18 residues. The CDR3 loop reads CASSFEGQGTSGANVLTF. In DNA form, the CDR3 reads TGCGCCAGCAGCTTCGAAGGACAGGGGACCTCTGGGGCCAACGTCCTGACTTTC.

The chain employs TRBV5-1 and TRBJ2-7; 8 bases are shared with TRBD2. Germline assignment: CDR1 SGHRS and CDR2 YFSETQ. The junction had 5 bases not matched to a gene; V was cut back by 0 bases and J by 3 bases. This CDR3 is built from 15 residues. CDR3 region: CASSLDSGAFYEQYF. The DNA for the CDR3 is TGCGCCAGCAGCTTGGATAGCGGGGCTTTCTACGAGCAGTACTTC.

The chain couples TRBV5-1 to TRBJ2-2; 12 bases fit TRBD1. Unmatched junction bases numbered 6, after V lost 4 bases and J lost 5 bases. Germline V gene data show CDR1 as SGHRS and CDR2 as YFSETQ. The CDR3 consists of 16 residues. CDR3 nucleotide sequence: TGCGCCAGCAGCCCGTGGGGACAGGGGGCAACCGGGGAGCTGTTTTTT. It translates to CASSPWGQGATGELFF.

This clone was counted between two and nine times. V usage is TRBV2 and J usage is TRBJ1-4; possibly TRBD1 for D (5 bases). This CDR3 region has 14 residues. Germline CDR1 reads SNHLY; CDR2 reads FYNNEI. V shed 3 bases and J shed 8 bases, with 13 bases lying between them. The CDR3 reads CASSEVTGGEKLFF. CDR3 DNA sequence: TGTGCCAGCAGTGAGGTGACGGGGGGGGAAAAACTGTTTTTT.

The CDR3 DNA is TGTGCCAGCAGTGAAGTTGGGACAGGGGATAATTCACCCCTCCACTTT. It is translated as CASSEVGTGDNSPLHF. The rearrangement uses TRBV6-1 and TRBJ1-6, with 10 bases lining up with TRBD1. CDR1 MNHNS and CDR2 SASEGT come from the germline V gene. The length of the CDR3 is 16 residues. Trimming removed 1 base from V and 5 bases from J; junction bases left unmatched: 2.

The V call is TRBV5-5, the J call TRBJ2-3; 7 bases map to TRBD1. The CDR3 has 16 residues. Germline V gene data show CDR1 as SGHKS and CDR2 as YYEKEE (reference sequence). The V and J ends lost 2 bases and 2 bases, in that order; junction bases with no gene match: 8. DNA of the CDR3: TGTGCCAGCAGCTTCCAGGACAGGTCCCCCACAGATACGCAGTATTTT. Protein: CASSFQDRSPTDTQYF.

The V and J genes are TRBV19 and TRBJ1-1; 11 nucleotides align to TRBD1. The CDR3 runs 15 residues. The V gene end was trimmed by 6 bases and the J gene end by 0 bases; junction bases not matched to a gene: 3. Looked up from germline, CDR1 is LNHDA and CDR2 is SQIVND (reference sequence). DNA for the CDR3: TGTGCCAGTAGCCGGGACAGGGGGGTGAACACTGAAGCTTTCTTT. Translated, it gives CASSRDRGVNTEAFF.

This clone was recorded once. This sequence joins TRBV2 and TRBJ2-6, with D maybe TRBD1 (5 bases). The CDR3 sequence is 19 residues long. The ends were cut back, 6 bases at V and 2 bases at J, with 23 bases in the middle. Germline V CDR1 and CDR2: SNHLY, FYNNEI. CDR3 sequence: CASRWKEGEFRTGANVLTF. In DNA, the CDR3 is TGTGCCAGCAGATGGAAGGAAGGGGAATTTCGAACTGGGGCCAACGTCCTGACTTTC. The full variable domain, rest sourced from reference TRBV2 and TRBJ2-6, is EPEVTQTPSHQVTQMGQEVILRCVPISNHLYFYWYRQILGQKVEFLVSFYNNEISEKSEIFDDQFSVERPDGSNFTLKIRSTKLEDSAMYFCASRWKEGEFRTGANVLTFGAGSRLTVL.

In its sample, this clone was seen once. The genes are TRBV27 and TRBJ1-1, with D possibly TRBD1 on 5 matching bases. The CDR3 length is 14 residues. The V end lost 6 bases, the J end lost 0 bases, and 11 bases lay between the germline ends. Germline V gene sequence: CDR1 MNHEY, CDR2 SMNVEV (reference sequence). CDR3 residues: CASSRGGVNTEAFF. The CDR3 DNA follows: TGTGCCAGCAGCCGGGGGGGGGTGAACACTGAAGCTTTCTTT.

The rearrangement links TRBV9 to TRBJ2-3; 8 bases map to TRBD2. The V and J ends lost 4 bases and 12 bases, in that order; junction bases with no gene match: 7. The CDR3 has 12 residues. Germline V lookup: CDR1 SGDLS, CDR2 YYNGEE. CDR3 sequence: CASSPSSGYQYF. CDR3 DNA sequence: TGTGCCAGCAGCCCGTCTAGCGGGTACCAGTATTTT.

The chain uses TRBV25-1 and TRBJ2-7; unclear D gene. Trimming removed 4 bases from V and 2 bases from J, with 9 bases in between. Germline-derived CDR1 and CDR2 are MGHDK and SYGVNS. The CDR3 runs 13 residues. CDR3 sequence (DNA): TGTGCCAGCAGTGCTAATTCGCCCTACGAGCAGTACTTC. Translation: CASSANSPYEQYF.

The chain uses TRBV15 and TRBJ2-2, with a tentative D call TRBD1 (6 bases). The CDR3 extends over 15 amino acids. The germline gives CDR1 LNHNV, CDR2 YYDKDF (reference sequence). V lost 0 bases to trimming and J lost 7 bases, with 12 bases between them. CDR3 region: CATSRDRGGNGELFF. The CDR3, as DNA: TGTGCCACCAGCAGAGATCGAGGGGGTAACGGGGAGCTGTTTTTT. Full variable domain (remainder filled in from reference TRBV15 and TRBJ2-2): DAMVIQNPRYQVTQFGKPVTLSCSQTLNHNVMYWYQQKSSQAPKLLFHYYDKDFNNEADTPDNFQSRRPNTSFCFLDIRSPGLGDTAMYLCATSRDRGGNGELFFGEGSRLTVL.

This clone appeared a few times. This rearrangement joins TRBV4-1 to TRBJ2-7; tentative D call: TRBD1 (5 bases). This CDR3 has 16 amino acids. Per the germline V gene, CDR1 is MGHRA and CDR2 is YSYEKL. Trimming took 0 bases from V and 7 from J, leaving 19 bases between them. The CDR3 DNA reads TGCGCCAGCAGCCAAGAACCACCGAGGACAATGGGAGAGCAGTACTTC. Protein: CASSQEPPRTMGEQYF.

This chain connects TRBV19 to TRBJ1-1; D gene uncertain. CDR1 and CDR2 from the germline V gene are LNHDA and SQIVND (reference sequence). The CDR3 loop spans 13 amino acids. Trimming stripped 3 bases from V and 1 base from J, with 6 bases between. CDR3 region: CASSIAENTEAFF. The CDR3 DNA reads TGTGCCAGTAGTATCGCGGAGAACACTGAAGCTTTCTTT.

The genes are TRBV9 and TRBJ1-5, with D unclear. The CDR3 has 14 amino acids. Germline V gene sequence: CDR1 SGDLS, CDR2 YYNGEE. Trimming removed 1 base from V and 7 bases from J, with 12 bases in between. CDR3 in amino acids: CASSVTGLGQPQHF. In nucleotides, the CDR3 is TGTGCCAGCAGCGTAACCGGTCTAGGCCAGCCCCAGCATTTT.

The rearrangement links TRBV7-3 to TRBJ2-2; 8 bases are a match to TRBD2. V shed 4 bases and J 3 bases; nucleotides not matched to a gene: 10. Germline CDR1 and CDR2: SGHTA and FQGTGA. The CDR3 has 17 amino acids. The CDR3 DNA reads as TGTGCCAGCAGCTCAGCCAGCGGGAGTGGGTACACCGGGGAGCTGTTTTTT. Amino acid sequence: CASSSASGSGYTGELFF.